These T cell receptor beta chains were read from a single sample in a study of early T cells in non-severe SARS-CoV-2 infection. From the 5' RACE reads, TCRdb called clonotypes with MiXCR, one entry per CDR3 protein. The table includes nearly 9,500 distinct CDR3 sequences, around 4.8% detected once. The sequenced sample consisted of whole blood. These receptors originate from an adult who was a healthcare worker with PCR-confirmed SARS-CoV-2 infection or an uninfected control (not recorded which). CDR3s include the opening cysteine and the closing phenylalanine or tryptophan. Fields, in order: clone size, J gene, D gene, V gene, CDR3 protein, CDR3 DNA. The D gene is left open where the match is weak. Sizes are listed as once, few, many, or a class for an expanded clone.

medium-sized,TRBJ1-1,.,TRBV5-1,CASSLGTGNTEAFF,TGCGCCAGCAGCTTGGGGACGGGGAACACTGAAGCTTTCTTT
medium-sized,TRBJ2-7,.,TRBV11-2,CASSEVWVPGPLAYEQYF,TGTGCCAGCAGCGAAGTCTGGGTACCGGGCCCCTTAGCCTACGAGCAGTACTTC
medium-sized,TRBJ2-1,TRBD2,TRBV19,CASSMTRTGTSVTVGPYNEQFF,TGTGCCAGTAGTATGACTCGGACCGGGACTAGCGTCACTGTGGGACCCTACAATGAGCAGTTCTTC
many,TRBJ2-1,.,TRBV3-1,CASSQGLPSQRRYNEQFF,TGTGCCAGCAGCCAAGGCCTTCCTTCGCAGCGGAGATACAATGAGCAGTTCTTC
medium-sized,TRBJ2-1,TRBD2,TRBV6-1,CASRETSGWFF,TGTGCCAGCAGGGAAACTAGCGGGTGGTTCTTC
many,TRBJ2-1,TRBD2,TRBV27,CASSPRTGTIGYNEQFF,TGTGCCAGCTCCCCTCGAACGGGGACTATCGGTTACAATGAGCAGTTCTTC
medium-sized,TRBJ1-1,TRBD1,TRBV5-1,CASSLNLGQSLNTEAFF,TGCGCCAGCAGCTTGAATCTGGGACAGAGCCTAAACACTGAAGCTTTCTTT
many,TRBJ1-3,TRBD1,TRBV4-3,CASRQTGWDSRRNTIYF,TGCGCCAGCAGACAAACGGGATGGGACAGCCGAAGAAACACCATATATTTT
many,TRBJ2-1,TRBD1,TRBV28,CASSFAQGDEQFF,TGTGCCAGCAGCTTTGCCCAGGGGGATGAGCAGTTCTTC
many,TRBJ2-5,.,TRBV29-1,CSSRGVGETQYF,TGCAGTAGTAGGGGAGTCGGAGAGACCCAGTACTTC
medium-sized,TRBJ2-1,TRBD2,TRBV29-1,CSVERASGHFYNEQFF,TGCAGCGTTGAGAGGGCTAGCGGGCATTTTTACAATGAGCAGTTCTTC
many,TRBJ2-3,.,TRBV6-5,CASRGLRADTQYF,TGTGCCAGCAGAGGACTTCGGGCAGATACGCAGTATTTT
medium-sized,TRBJ1-5,.,TRBV12-3/TRBV12-4,CASSPSERGHQPQHF,TGTGCCAGCAGCCCGTCGGAAAGGGGTCATCAGCCCCAGCATTTT
medium-sized,TRBJ1-5,TRBD1,TRBV19,CASSPRDRGHQPQHF,TGTGCCAGTAGCCCCCGGGACAGGGGGCATCAGCCCCAGCATTTT